The 16 T cell receptor beta chains presented below share a single source sample, sequenced in a study of T cell responses to AZD1222 COVID-19 vaccine. Assay used: immunoSEQ multiplex PCR; TCRdb lists only in-frame clones, some missing. This sample yields some 170,000 clones, of which 85% to 95% are seen a single time; roughly 0.9% belongs to the top ten. This material consisted of peripheral blood, taken on day 0 of AZD1222 vaccination. The receptors come from an adult in good health.

V gene TRBV28 combines with J gene TRBJ2-3; 8 bases fit TRBD1. In germline, CDR1 is MDHEN, CDR2 SYDVKM. Trimming removed 4 bases from V and 1 base from J; junction bases left unmatched: 4. The CDR3 contains 15 residues. The CDR3: CASSSPGQGTDTQYF. The CDR3 region has the DNA TGTGCCAGCAGTTCGCCGGGACAGGGCACAGATACGCAGTATTTT.

V usage is TRBV30 and J usage is TRBJ1-2; unclear D gene. V dropped 3 bases and J dropped 2 bases, with 13 bases sitting between them. This CDR3 has 14 residues. The germline V gene has CDR1 GTSNPN and CDR2 SVGIG (reference sequence). Here the CDR3 reads CAWSMWSSNYGYTF. The DNA of the CDR3 is TGTGCCTGGAGCATGTGGTCTTCGAACTATGGCTACACCTTC.

V usage is TRBV28 and J usage is TRBJ2-7, with D tentatively TRBD2 (5 bases). Germline V CDR1 and CDR2: MDHEN, SYDVKM. The CDR3 is made up of 13 amino acids. V lost 5 bases, J lost 9 bases, and 17 bases lay in between. This chain's CDR3 is CASSGGWGLAQYF. CDR3 sequence (DNA): TGTGCCAGCAGTGGAGGATGGGGATTAGCGCAGTACTTC. The entire variable domain, with the rest obtained from reference TRBV28 and TRBJ2-7, is as follows: DVKVTQSSRYLVKRTGEKVFLECVQDMDHENMFWYRQDPGLGLRLIYFSYDVKMKEKGDIPEGYSVSREKKERFSLILESASTNQTSMYLCASSGGWGLAQYFGPGTRLTVT.

The chain carries TRBV3-1 (or the pseudogene TRBV3-2) and TRBJ1-2; D gene uncertain. Germline V CDR1 and CDR2: LGHDT, YNNKEL (reference sequence). The V gene lost 0 bases and the J gene lost 8 bases, with 10 bases spanning the gap. This CDR3 region has 13 residues. DNA for the CDR3: TGTGCCAGCAGCCAAGAGGCCAACCTGGGCTACACCTTC. Amino acids: CASSQEANLGYTF.

The CDR3 bases are TGTGCCAGCAGTTCCATTGCCGGGGCGCCGGGGAGAGATACGCAGTATTTT. Its protein is CASSSIAGAPGRDTQYF. The V gene is TRBV6-2 or TRBV6-3, the J gene TRBJ2-3; D is tentatively TRBD1 or TRBD2 (5 bases each). CDR1 is MNHEY, CDR2 SVGEGT, per germline. Trimming removed 4 bases from V and 5 bases from J, with 22 bases in between. CDR3 length: 17 amino acids.

The genes are TRBV10-3 and TRBJ2-4; D perhaps matches TRBD2 (5 bases). Per the germline V gene, CDR1 is ENHRY and CDR2 is SYGVKD. With 7 bases removed from V and 3 bases from J, the gap between germline ends came to 10 bases. This CDR3 comprises 13 residues. In DNA form, the CDR3 reads TGTGCCATCAAGGACGCGGGCAAAAACATTCAGTACTTC. It codes for CAIKDAGKNIQYF.

The V gene is TRBV7-2, the J gene TRBJ2-2; 10 bases are shared with TRBD2. V was clipped by 3 bases and J by 1 base; unmatched bases: 5. The CDR3 is 17 amino acids. The germline CDR1 and CDR2 sequences are SGHTA and FQGNSA. The CDR3 loop is CASSFLAGGLNTGELFF. CDR3 nucleotides: TGTGCCAGCAGCTTCTTAGCGGGGGGCCTGAACACCGGGGAGCTGTTTTTT.

This clone was seen a handful of times. This rearrangement joins TRBV10-3 to TRBJ1-2; 8 positions match TRBD1. Germline V gene lookup returns CDR1 ENHRY and CDR2 SYGVKD. Losses at the gene ends were 6 bases for V and 4 bases for J; bases not matched to a gene: 7. The length of the CDR3 is 14 residues. The DNA of the CDR3 is TGTGCCATCAGGGACCGGGACAGGTCCTATGGCTACACCTTC. Translation gives CAIRDRDRSYGYTF.

The chain has TRBV6-5 and TRBJ2-7; a weak D match, TRBD1 (6 bases). CDR1 and CDR2 (germline): MNHEY, SVGAGI. The CDR3 covers 14 residues. Trimming stripped 0 bases from V and 3 bases from J, with 9 bases between. The CDR3 nucleotides are TGTGCCAGCAGTTACTCGAAGGGGGTCTACGAGCAGTACTTC. This encodes CASSYSKGVYEQYF.

The genes are TRBV4-3 and TRBJ2-6, with TRBD1 as a possible D gene (6 bases). Trimming left V 0 bases short and J 0 bases short, with 9 bases between. CDR1 is LGHNA, CDR2 YSLEER, per germline. This CDR3 is 17 amino acids long. For the CDR3, the DNA is TGCGCCAGCAGCCAAGAGGACAGTAGCTCTGGGGCCAACGTCCTGACTTTC. Its protein product is CASSQEDSSSGANVLTF.

The chain recombines TRBV10-2 with TRBJ1-1, with 8 nucleotides matching TRBD1. This CDR3 spans 19 amino acids. V dropped 6 bases and J dropped 6; count of bases not matched to a gene: 24. Looked up from germline, CDR1 is WSHSY and CDR2 is SAAADI. This CDR3 is CASRSQGAPVRGILPEAFF. CDR3 sequence (DNA): TGCGCCAGCAGGAGCCAGGGGGCGCCTGTTCGGGGTATTCTTCCTGAAGCTTTCTTT.

V and J are TRBV5-1 and TRBJ1-2, with D tentatively TRBD1 (6 bases). This CDR3 is built from 16 residues. Germline-derived CDR1 and CDR2 are SGHRS and YFSETQ. Trimming cost V 1 base and J 4 bases, with 17 bases left between them. Written as DNA, the CDR3 is TGCGCCAGCAGCTTGTCTTCCAGGGGAGCTTTCTATGGCTACACCTTC. Its protein is CASSLSSRGAFYGYTF.

This chain uses TRBV9 with TRBJ1-6; no reliable D call. The CDR3 has 16 residues. V shed 6 bases and J shed 7 bases, with 20 bases lying between them. Germline V gene lookup returns CDR1 SGDLS and CDR2 YYNGEE. CDR3 loop: CASTPRPGLANSPLHF. CDR3 DNA sequence: TGTGCCAGCACCCCGAGGCCAGGCTTAGCGAATTCACCCCTCCACTTT. Based on the CDR3 plus reference TRBV9 and TRBJ1-6, the full variable domain is DSGVTQTPKHLITATGQRVTLRCSPRSGDLSVYWYQQSLDQGLQFLIQYYNGEERAKGNILERFSAQQFPDLHSELNLSSLELGDSALYFCASTPRPGLANSPLHFGNGTRLTVT.

The V gene is TRBV20-1, the J gene TRBJ1-2; D possibly corresponds to TRBD1 (6 bases). CDR3 size: 13 residues. Trimming cost V 3 bases and J 7 bases, with 15 bases left between them. The germline CDR1 and CDR2 sequences are DFQATT and SNEGSKA (reference sequence). The CDR3 DNA reads as TGCAGTGCTAGTCTCGCACAGGGTAGTGGCTACACCTTC. Translated, it gives CSASLAQGSGYTF.

This chain connects TRBV4-2 to TRBJ1-1; D gene ambiguous. Germline-derived CDR1 and CDR2 are LGHNA and YNFKEQ. The CDR3 covers 14 residues. The germline V and J ends were trimmed by 2 bases and 1 base, with 8 bases remaining between them. CDR3 sequence (DNA): TGTGCCAGCAGCCAAACCGACGGGAACACTGAAGCTTTCTTT. It encodes CASSQTDGNTEAFF.

The rearrangement joins TRBV11-2 to TRBJ2-2, with D perhaps matching TRBD1 (6 bases). Per the germline V gene, CDR1 is SGHAT and CDR2 is FQNNGV. This CDR3 is built from 15 residues. V shed 4 bases and J shed 6 bases, with 15 bases lying between them. CDR3 amino acids: CASSSPRGKAGELFF. CDR3 in DNA: TGTGCCAGCAGCTCCCCTAGGGGGAAGGCCGGGGAGCTGTTTTTT.